The 10 T cell receptor beta chains in this list originate from one sample, sequenced in a study of T cell clonality in common variable immunodeficiency. Assay: immunoSEQ multiplex PCR; the TCRdb copy retains only in-frame clones and omits some. The sample contains some 60,000 clones, none of them singletons. The sample was peripheral blood mononuclear cells. These receptors all come from a person between 18 and 75 years old in good health.

About this clone itself: From the germline J gene comes the end of the CDR3, since the read stops 3 residues before it. J is TRBJ2-7 and V is TRBV7-9; tentatively, D is TRBD1 (5 bases). The CDR3 covers 15 residues. Deletions cut 5 bases from V and 4 bases from J, with 18 bases between. Germline lookup yields CDR1 SEHNR and CDR2 FQNEAQ (reference sequence). Incomplete CDR3 DNA: TGTGCCAGCAGCGGTTCCTCGACAGTTTCTTACGAG. Translating it yields CASSGSSTVSYE. The CDR3 as a whole reads CASSGSSTVSYEQYF.

This clone was detected ten times or more. The read ends 3 residues before the CDR3 terminus; that terminus is restored from the germline J gene. The genes are TRBV30 and TRBJ1-2; TRBD1 matches at 7 bases. The germline V gene encodes CDR1 GTSNPN and CDR2 SVGIG (reference sequence). V lost 0 bases, J lost 6 bases, and 7 bases stayed unmatched. The length of the CDR3 is 14 residues. The chain's CDR3 is CAWSVTEGADGYTF. The covered CDR3 bases are TGTGCCTGGAGTGTAACGGAGGGGGCCGATGGC. The whole variable domain, filled in from reference TRBV30 and TRBJ1-2, reads SQTIHQWPATLVQPVGSPLSLECTVEGTSNPNLYWYRQAAGRGLQLLFYSVGIGQISSEVPQNLSASRPQDRQFILSSKKLLLSDSGFYLCAWSVTEGADGYTFGSGTRLTVV.

This clone was counted at least ten times. The CDR3 is cut off 3 residues early in the read; its end comes from the germline J gene. V usage is TRBV19 and J usage is TRBJ2-2; TRBD2 matches 7 bases. Germline V gives CDR1 LNHDA, CDR2 SQIVND (reference sequence). The junction had 8 bases not matched to a gene; V was cut back by 3 bases and J by 7 bases. This CDR3 region has 15 residues. CDR3 DNA, as far as it was read: TGTGCCAGTAGTATCTCTGGCGGGAGAAGCGGGGAG. It yields the protein CASSISGGRSGE. The entire CDR3 is CASSISGGRSGELFF.

Ten or more counts support this clone. The missing CDR3 end, 3 residues past where the read stops, is filled in from the germline J gene. The J gene is TRBJ2-3, the V gene TRBV5-1; 11 nucleotides agree with TRBD1. The CDR3 is 15 amino acids. Unmatched junction bases numbered 4, after V lost 4 bases and J lost 3 bases. In germline, CDR1 is SGHRS, CDR2 YFSETQ. The CDR3 bases that were read are TGCGCCAGCAGCACTGGACAGGGGGCTACAGATACG. This encodes CASSTGQGATDT. The full CDR3 protein reads CASSTGQGATDTQYF.

This clone has at least ten counts. The DNA ends 3 residues before the CDR3 does, and the rest of the CDR3 is filled in from the germline J gene. The chain couples TRBV20-1 to TRBJ1-6; TRBD1 aligns across 7 bases. Per the germline V gene, CDR1 is DFQATT and CDR2 is SNEGSKA (reference sequence). The V gene end was trimmed by 2 bases and the J gene end by 8 bases; junction bases not matched to a gene: 12. The CDR3 sequence is 16 residues long. CDR3 protein: CSARTGVFASHSPLHF. The CDR3 bases that were read are TGCAGTGCTAGAACAGGGGTCTTCGCCTCCCATTCACCC.

This clone was observed many times. Read coverage stops 3 residues before the CDR3 terminus; the germline J gene supplies the remainder. This sequence joins TRBV29-1 and TRBJ2-2; D is unclear. Germline assignment: CDR1 SQVTM and CDR2 ANQGSEA. The CDR3 sequence is 13 residues long. Trimming removed 2 bases from V and 1 base from J, with 5 bases in between. The CDR3 loop is CSVETGNTGELFF. The sequenced CDR3 bases are TGCAGCGTTGAAACGGGGAACACCGGGGAG.

This clone was counted at least ten times. This CDR3 reads CASTQATSGRYEQYF. The sequenced CDR3 bases are TGTGCCAGCACCCAGGCCACTAGCGGGAGGTACGAG. V is TRBV6-2 or TRBV6-3 and J is TRBJ2-7, with 12 bases lining up with TRBD2. The CDR3 extends 3 residues past the end of the read, so its final part is completed from the germline J gene. Germline CDR1 is MNHEY and CDR2 is SVGEGT. V dropped 7 bases and J dropped 4; count of bases not matched to a gene: 8. The length of the CDR3 is 15 residues.

This clone was seen ten or more times. The DNA ends 3 residues before the CDR3 does, and the rest of the CDR3 is filled in from the germline J gene. This chain connects TRBV7-6 to TRBJ2-3; 11 positions match TRBD2. Germline-derived CDR1 and CDR2 are SGHVS and FNYEAQ. The CDR3 extends over 16 amino acids. The CDR3 DNA, read in part, is TGTGCCAGCAGCTTATCGACTAGCGGGATGGGAGGCACG. Translating gives CASSLSTSGMGGT. The full CDR3 sequence reads CASSLSTSGMGGTQYF.

This clone was seen at least ten times. The read terminates 3 residues ahead of where the CDR3 ends, so the germline J gene completes it. The V gene is TRBV28, the J gene TRBJ2-7, with a possible D match to TRBD1 (5 bases). Germline assignment: CDR1 MDHEN and CDR2 SYDVKM. The V end lost 4 bases, the J end lost 2 bases, and 12 bases lay between the germline ends. This CDR3 is 14 amino acids long. The sequenced part of the CDR3 DNA is TGTGCCAGCAGTTCCCCGACAGCAACCTACGAG. Translated, it gives CASSSPTATYE. The full CDR3 protein reads CASSSPTATYEQYF.

This clone was counted ten times or more. With the read ending 3 residues before the CDR3 end, the germline J gene is used to fill in that end. This sequence joins TRBV20-1 and TRBJ2-3; D uncertain. The germline V gene has CDR1 DFQATT and CDR2 SNEGSKA (reference sequence). V was clipped by 6 bases and J by 2 bases, with 9 bases between them. CDR3 length: 12 residues. CDR3: CSARVLTDTQYF. The CDR3 DNA, read in part, is TGCAGTGCCCGGGTCCTCACAGATACG.